This T cell receptor (beta chain) was found in a study of blood T cell repertoires in COVID-19. The CDR3 totals 17 residues. The data were produced by immunoSEQ multiplex PCR, yet TCRdb's version contains in-frame clones alone and is incomplete. The profile shows 210,000 or so clones, around 80% of them singletons. The Seattle patients, enrolled during active infection, were followed longitudinally. The chain is built from TRBV21-1 and TRBJ2-6; the table's D call of TRBD1 was not tested on the DNA. TRBV21-1 counts as a pseudogene. The sample comprised peripheral blood. The TCR originated in a woman older than 75 with COVID-19, enrolled during active disease. The CDR3 protein is CASTPIVTQPGANVLTF. DNA for the CDR3: TGTGCCAGCACCCCCATCGTTACACAACCTGGGGCCAACGTCCTGACTTTC.